This T cell receptor (beta chain) was sequenced for a study of shared clonotypes between healthy human individuals. Whole-study context: The composition of the donors was two women and a few men aged 18 to 49.

The material for each subset, its genomic DNA, was split evenly across several immunoSEQ plates. The quantity of DNA used in unsorted PBMC replicate PCRs was approximately 270 ng, corresponding to tens of thousands of T cell genomes. Data came from immunoSEQ multiplex PCR; TCRdb stores just in-frame clones and leaves some out. This table has roughly 490,000 clones, about three quarters appearing once. Genomic DNA for unsorted samples was obtained from around 97 million PBMCs. The TCR comes from a middle-aged woman in good health. Some clones in this sample may be carry-over from other donors' samples. Sequencing used PBMCs.

The CDR3 region is CSPRGPAGGNEQFF. The CDR3 DNA reads as TGCAGCCCCCGGGGCCCGGCGGGAGGCAATGAGCAGTTCTTC. The chain links TRBV29-1 to TRBJ2-1, with 8 nucleotides matching TRBD2. This CDR3 has 14 amino acids. Germline CDR1 and CDR2: SQVTM and ANQGSEA. Losses at the gene ends were 8 bases for V and 6 bases for J; bases not matched to a gene: 12.